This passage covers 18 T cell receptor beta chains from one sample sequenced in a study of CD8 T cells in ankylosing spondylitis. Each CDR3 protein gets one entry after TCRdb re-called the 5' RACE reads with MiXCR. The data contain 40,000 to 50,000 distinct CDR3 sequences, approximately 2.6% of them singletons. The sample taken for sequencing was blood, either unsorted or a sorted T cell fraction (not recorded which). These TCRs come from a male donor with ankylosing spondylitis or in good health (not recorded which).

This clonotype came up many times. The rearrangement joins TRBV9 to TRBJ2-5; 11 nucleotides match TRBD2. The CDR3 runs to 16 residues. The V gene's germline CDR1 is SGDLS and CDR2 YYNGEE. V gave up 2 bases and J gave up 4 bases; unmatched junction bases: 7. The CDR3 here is CASSVQNGLAGETQYF. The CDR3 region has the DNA TGTGCCAGCAGCGTTCAGAACGGACTAGCGGGAGAGACCCAGTACTTC.

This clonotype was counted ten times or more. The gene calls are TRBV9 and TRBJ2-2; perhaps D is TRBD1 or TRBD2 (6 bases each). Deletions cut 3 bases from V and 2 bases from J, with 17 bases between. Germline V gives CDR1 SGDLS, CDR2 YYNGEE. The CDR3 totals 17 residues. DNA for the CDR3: TGTGCCAGCAGCGATGGAGGGGGGCTTGTTAACACCGGGGAGCTGTTTTTT. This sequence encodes CASSDGGGLVNTGELFF.

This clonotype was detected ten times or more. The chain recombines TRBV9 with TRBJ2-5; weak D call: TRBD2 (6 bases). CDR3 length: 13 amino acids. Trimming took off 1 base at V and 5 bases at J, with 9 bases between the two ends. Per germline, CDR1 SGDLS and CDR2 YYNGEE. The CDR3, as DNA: TGTGCCAGCAGCGTATTTGCGGGGGAGACCCAGTACTTC. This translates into CASSVFAGETQYF.

The CDR3 DNA reads as TGTGCCAGCAGCGTAGACTGGACAGGGGGCGCGGGTGGAAACACCATATATTTT. Amino acid sequence: CASSVDWTGGAGGNTIYF. The chain employs TRBV9 and TRBJ1-3, with 11 bases fitting TRBD1. Germline CDR1 SGDLS, CDR2 YYNGEE. The CDR3 is 18 amino acids. V trimming: 0 bases; J trimming: 3 bases; junction bases outside the gene matches: 8.

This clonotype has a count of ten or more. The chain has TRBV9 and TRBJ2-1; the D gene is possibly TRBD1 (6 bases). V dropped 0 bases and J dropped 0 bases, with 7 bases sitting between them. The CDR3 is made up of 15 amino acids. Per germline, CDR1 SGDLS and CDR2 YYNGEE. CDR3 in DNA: TGTGCCAGCAGCGTAGTGGACAGCTCCTACAATGAGCAGTTCTTC. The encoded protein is CASSVVDSSYNEQFF. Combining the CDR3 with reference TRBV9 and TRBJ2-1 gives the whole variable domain DSGVTQTPKHLITATGQRVTLRCSPRSGDLSVYWYQQSLDQGLQFLIQYYNGEERAKGNILERFSAQQFPDLHSELNLSSLELGDSALYFCASSVVDSSYNEQFFGPGTRLTVL.

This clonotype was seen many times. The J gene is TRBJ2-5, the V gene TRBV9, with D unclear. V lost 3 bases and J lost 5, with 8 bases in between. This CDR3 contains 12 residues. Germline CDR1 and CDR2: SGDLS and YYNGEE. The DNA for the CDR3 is TGTGCCAGCAGCGCCCGGCGGGAGACCCAGTACTTC. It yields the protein CASSARRETQYF.

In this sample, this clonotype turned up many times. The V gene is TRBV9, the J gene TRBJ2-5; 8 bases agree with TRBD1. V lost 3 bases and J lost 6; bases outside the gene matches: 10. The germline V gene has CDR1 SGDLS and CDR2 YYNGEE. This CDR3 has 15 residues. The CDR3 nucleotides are TGTGCCAGCAGCGCACTCCAGGGGGCCAAGAAGACCCAGTACTTC. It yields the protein CASSALQGAKKTQYF.

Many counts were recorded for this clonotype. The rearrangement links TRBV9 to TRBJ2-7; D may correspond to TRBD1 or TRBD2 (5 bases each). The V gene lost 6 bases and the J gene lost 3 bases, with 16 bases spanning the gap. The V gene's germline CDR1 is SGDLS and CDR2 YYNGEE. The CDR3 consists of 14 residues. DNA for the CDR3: TGTGCCAGCACCAGAGGGGTGGCAAACTACGAGCAGTACTTC. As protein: CASTRGVANYEQYF.

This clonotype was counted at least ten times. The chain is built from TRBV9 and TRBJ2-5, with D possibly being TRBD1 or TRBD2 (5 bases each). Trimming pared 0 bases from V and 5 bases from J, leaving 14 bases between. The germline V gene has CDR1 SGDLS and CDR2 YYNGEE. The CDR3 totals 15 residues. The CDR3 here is CASSVVGEPGETQYF. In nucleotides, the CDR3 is TGTGCCAGCAGCGTAGTAGGGGAGCCGGGCGAGACCCAGTACTTC.

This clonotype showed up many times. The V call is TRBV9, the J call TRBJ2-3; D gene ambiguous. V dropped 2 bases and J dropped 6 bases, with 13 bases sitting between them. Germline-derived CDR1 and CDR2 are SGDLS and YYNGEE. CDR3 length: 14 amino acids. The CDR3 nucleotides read TGTGCCAGCAGCGTGGTAGGTCTTGAGGATACGCAGTATTTT. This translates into CASSVVGLEDTQYF.

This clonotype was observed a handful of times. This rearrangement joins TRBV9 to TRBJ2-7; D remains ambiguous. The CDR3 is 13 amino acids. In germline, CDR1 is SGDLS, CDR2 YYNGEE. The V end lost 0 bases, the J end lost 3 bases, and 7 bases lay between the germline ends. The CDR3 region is CASSVEPSYEQYF. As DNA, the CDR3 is TGTGCCAGCAGCGTAGAGCCCAGCTACGAGCAGTACTTC.

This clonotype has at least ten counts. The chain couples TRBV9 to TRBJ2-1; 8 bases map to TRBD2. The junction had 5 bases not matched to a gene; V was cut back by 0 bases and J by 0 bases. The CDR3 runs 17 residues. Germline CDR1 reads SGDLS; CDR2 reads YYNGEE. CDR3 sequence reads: CASSVVGGRHSYNEQFF. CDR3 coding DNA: TGTGCCAGCAGCGTAGTGGGCGGGAGGCACTCCTACAATGAGCAGTTCTTC.

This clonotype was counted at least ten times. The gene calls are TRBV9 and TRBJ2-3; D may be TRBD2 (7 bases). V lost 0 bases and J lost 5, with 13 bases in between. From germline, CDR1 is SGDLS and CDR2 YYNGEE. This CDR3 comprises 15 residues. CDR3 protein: CASSVGRGGRDTQYF. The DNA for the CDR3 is TGTGCCAGCAGCGTAGGCAGGGGAGGGAGAGATACGCAGTATTTT.

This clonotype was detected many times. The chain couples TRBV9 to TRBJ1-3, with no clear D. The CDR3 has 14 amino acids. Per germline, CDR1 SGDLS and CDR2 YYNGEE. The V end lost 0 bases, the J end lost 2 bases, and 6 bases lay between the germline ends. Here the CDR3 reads CASSVGGPGNTIYF. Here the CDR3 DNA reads TGTGCCAGCAGCGTAGGTGGTCCTGGAAACACCATATATTTT.

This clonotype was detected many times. This CDR3 is CASSAGGGLLSNEQFF. CDR3 bases: TGTGCCAGCAGCGCTGGGGGGGGCCTTCTCTCTAATGAGCAGTTCTTC. The V gene is TRBV9, the J gene TRBJ2-1, with D possibly matching TRBD2 (7 bases). The CDR3 covers 16 residues. CDR1 is SGDLS, CDR2 YYNGEE, per germline. The V end lost 3 bases, the J end lost 7 bases, and 20 bases lay between the germline ends. The variable domain in full, with the rest retrieved from reference TRBV9 and TRBJ2-1, is DSGVTQTPKHLITATGQRVTLRCSPRSGDLSVYWYQQSLDQGLQFLIQYYNGEERAKGNILERFSAQQFPDLHSELNLSSLELGDSALYFCASSAGGGLLSNEQFFGPGTRLTVL.

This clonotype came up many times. The CDR3 sequence is CASSATWAGELFF. The CDR3 region has the DNA TGTGCCAGCAGCGCGACATGGGCCGGGGAGCTGTTTTTT. The genes are TRBV9 and TRBJ2-2; no reliable D call. The germline V gene encodes CDR1 SGDLS and CDR2 YYNGEE. Trimming removed 3 bases at V and 6 bases at J, with 9 bases between. The CDR3 runs to 13 residues. Drawing the rest from reference TRBV9 and TRBJ2-2, the complete variable domain is DSGVTQTPKHLITATGQRVTLRCSPRSGDLSVYWYQQSLDQGLQFLIQYYNGEERAKGNILERFSAQQFPDLHSELNLSSLELGDSALYFCASSATWAGELFFGEGSRLTVL.

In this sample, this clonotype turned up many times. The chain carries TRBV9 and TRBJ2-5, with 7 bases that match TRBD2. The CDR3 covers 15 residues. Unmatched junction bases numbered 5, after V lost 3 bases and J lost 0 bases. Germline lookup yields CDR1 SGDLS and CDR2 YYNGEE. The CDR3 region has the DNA TGTGCCAGCAGCGAGGCTAGCGGAAACCAAGAGACCCAGTACTTC. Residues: CASSEASGNQETQYF. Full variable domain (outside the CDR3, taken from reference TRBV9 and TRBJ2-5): DSGVTQTPKHLITATGQRVTLRCSPRSGDLSVYWYQQSLDQGLQFLIQYYNGEERAKGNILERFSAQQFPDLHSELNLSSLELGDSALYFCASSEASGNQETQYFGPGTRLLVL.

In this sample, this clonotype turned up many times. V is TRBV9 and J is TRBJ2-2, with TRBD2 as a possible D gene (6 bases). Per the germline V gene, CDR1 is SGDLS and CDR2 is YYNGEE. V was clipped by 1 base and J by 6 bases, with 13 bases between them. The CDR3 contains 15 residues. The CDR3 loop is CASSVRDSPPGELFF. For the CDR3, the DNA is TGTGCCAGCAGCGTAAGGGACTCCCCCCCCGGGGAGCTGTTTTTT.